This entry concerns a single T cell receptor (beta chain). The data are from a study of OX40 agonist ivuxolimab in advanced cancers. Germline CDR1 reads MNHEY; CDR2 reads SMNVEV (reference sequence). V lost 2 bases, J lost 6 bases, and 11 bases lay in between. The CDR3 sequence is 14 residues long. Assay: immunoSEQ multiplex PCR; the TCRdb copy retains only in-frame clones and omits some. The table records 65,000 to 90,000 clones, about 90% of them present only once. The material sequenced was CD4+ or CD8+ T cells sorted from blood, taken in a trial of the OX40 agonist ivuxolimab. This rearrangement joins TRBV27 to TRBJ1-5; a weak D match, TRBD1 (5 bases). The receptor was isolated from an adult with an advanced solid tumor such as melanoma, head and neck, liver or kidney cancer. The DNA of the CDR3 is TGTGCCAGCAGTTTAAATGGGGCGGCTCAGCCCCAGCATTTT. Its protein product is CASSLNGAAQPQHF.